This T cell receptor beta chain was obtained from a study of blood T cells in healthy people across ages. A word on this clonotype: Its target is unknown.

Germline V gene sequence: CDR1 MDHEN, CDR2 SYDVKM. V gave up 9 bases and J gave up 2 bases; unmatched junction bases: 7. This CDR3 is 14 amino acids long. Through a sample-barcoded 5' primer and a J-beta primer mix, a second PCR was run for about 6 to 12 cycles. Template switching added a 12-random-nucleotide identifier to every cDNA molecule. One entry per CDR3 protein results from TCRdb running MiXCR on the 5' RACE reads. The data contain about 1.5 million distinct CDR3 sequences, approximately 43% of them seen just once; the ten biggest clones take up around 4%. Each sample used at least 6.5 million PBMCs. General study points: More naive CD4+ cells and higher diversity marked long-lived donors relative to aged donors.

Sequencing was done on a sample of blood. V and J are TRBV28 and TRBJ2-7; TRBD1 agrees at 10 bases. This sequence originates from a woman aged 18-30 years in good health. The CDR3 protein is CASEYGQGAYEQYF. CDR3 coding DNA: TGTGCCAGTGAATACGGACAGGGGGCCTACGAGCAGTACTTC.